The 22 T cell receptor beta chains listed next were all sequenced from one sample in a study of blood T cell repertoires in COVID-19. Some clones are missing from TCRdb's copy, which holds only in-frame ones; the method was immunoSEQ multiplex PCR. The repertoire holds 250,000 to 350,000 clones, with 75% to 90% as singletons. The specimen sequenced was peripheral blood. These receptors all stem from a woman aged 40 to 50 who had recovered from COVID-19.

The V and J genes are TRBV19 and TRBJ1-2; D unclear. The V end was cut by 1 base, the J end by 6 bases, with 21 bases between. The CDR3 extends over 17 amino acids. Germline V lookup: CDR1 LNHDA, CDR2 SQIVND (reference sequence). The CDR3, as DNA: TGTGCCAGTAGTATAGTTCTCTCACCAACCTCCCGGGATGGCTACACCTTC. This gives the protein CASSIVLSPTSRDGYTF.

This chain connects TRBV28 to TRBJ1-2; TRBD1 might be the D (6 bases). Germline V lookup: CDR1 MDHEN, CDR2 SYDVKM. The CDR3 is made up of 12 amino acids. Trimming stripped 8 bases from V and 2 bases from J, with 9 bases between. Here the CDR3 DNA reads TGTGCCAGCCGACAGGTAAACTATGGCTACACCTTC. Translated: CASRQVNYGYTF.

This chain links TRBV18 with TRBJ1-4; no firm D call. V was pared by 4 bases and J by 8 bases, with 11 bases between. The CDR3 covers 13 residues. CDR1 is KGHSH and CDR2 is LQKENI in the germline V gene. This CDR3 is CASSRGSDEKLFF. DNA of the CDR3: TGTGCCAGCTCACGCGGGTCAGACGAAAAACTGTTTTTT. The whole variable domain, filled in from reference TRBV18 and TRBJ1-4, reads NAGVMQNPRHLVRRRGQEARLRCSPMKGHSHVYWYRQLPEEGLKFMVYLQKENIIDESGMPKERFSAEFPKEGPSILRIQQVVRGDSAAYFCASSRGSDEKLFFGSGTQLSVL.

CDR3 coding DNA: TGTGCCAGCAGCTTGCTGGACAGAATATCCGAGCAGTACTTC. Its translation is CASSLLDRISEQYF. The chain combines TRBV5-5 with TRBJ2-7; D might be TRBD1 (6 bases). V was shortened by 1 base and J by 6 bases, with 14 bases between the two germline ends. This CDR3 is 14 amino acids long. Germline CDR1 is SGHKS and CDR2 is YYEKEE (reference sequence).

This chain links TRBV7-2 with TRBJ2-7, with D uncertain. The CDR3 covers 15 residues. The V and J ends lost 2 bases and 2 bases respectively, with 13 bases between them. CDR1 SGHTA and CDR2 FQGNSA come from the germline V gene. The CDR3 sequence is CASSLSLVSTYEQYF. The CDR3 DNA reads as TGTGCCAGCAGCTTATCTCTCGTTAGCACCTACGAGCAGTACTTC.

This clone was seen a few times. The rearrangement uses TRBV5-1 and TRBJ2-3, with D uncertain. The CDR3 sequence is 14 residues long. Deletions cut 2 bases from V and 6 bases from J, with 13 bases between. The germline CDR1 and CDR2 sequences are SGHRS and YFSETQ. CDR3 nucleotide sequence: TGCGCCAGCAGCTTTGTTCCGGGTGGGGATACGCAGTATTTT. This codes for CASSFVPGGDTQYF. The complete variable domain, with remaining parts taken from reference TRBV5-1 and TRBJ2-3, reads KAGVTQTPRYLIKTRGQQVTLSCSPISGHRSVSWYQQTPGQGLQFLFEYFSETQRNKGNFPGRFSGRQFSNSRSEMNVSTLELGDSALYLCASSFVPGGDTQYFGPGTRLTVL.

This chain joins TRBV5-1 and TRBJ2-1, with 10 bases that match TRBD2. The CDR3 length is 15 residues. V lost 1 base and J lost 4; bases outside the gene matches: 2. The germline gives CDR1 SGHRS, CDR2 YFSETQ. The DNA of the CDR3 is TGCGCCAGCAGCTTGACTAGCGGGGTTTACAATGAGCAGTTCTTC. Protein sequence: CASSLTSGVYNEQFF. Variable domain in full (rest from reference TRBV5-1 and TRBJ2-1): KAGVTQTPRYLIKTRGQQVTLSCSPISGHRSVSWYQQTPGQGLQFLFEYFSETQRNKGNFPGRFSGRQFSNSRSEMNVSTLELGDSALYLCASSLTSGVYNEQFFGPGTRLTVL.

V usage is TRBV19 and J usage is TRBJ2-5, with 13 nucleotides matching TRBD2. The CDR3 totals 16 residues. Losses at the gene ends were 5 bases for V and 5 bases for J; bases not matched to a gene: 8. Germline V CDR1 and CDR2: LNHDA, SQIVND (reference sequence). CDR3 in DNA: TGTGCCAGTAGTGAACTAGCGGGAGGGCCGATGGAGACCCAGTACTTC. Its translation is CASSELAGGPMETQYF.

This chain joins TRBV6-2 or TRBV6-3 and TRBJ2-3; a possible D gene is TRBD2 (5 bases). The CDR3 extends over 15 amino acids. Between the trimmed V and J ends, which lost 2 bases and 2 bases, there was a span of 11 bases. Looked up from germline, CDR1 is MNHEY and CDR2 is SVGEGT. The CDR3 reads CASSYETTATDTQYF. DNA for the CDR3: TGTGCCAGCAGTTACGAGACTACTGCCACAGATACGCAGTATTTT.

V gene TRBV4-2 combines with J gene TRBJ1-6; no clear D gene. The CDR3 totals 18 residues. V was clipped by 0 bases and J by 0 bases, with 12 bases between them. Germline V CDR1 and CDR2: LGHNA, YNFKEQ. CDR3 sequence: CASSQDSGSSSYNSPLHF. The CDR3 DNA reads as TGTGCCAGCAGCCAAGATTCCGGGTCGAGCTCCTATAATTCACCCCTCCACTTT.

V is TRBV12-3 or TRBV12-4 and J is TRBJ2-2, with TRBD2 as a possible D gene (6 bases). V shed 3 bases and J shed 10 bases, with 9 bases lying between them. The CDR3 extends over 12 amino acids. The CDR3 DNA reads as TGTGCCAGCAGTTTTGGAGGGAAGGAGCTGTTTTTT. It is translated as CASSFGGKELFF.

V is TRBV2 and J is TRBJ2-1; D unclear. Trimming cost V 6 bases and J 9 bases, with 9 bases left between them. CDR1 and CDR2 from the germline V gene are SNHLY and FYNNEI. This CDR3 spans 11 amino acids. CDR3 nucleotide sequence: TGTGCCAGCAGCCCGCTAGGTGAGCAGTTCTTC. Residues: CASSPLGEQFF.

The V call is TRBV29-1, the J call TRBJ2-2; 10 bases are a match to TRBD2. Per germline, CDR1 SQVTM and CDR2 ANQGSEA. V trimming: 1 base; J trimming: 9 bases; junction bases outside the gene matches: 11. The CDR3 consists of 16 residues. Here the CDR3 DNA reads TGCAGCGTTGAAGGCAGGGGGGCTAGCGGGAGCCGGGAGCTGTTTTTT. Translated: CSVEGRGASGSRELFF.

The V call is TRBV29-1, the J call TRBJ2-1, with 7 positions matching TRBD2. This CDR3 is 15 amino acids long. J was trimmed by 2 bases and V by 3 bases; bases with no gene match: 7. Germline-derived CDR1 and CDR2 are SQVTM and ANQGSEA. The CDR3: CSVDRGLGAYNEQFF. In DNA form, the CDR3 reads TGCAGCGTTGACCGTGGACTAGGGGCCTACAATGAGCAGTTCTTC.

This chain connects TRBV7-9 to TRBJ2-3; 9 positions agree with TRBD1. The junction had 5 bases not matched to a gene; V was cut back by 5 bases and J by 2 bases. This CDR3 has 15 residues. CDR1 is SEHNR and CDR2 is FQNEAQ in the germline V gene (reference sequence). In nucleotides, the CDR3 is TGTGCCAGCAGCCGACAGGGGGGAAACACAGATACGCAGTATTTT. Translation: CASSRQGGNTDTQYF.

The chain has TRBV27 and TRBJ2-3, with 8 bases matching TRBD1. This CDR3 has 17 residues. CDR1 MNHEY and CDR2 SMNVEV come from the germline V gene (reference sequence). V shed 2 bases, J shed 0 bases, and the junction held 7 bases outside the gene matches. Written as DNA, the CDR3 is TGTGCCAGCAGTTTAACCCGGACAGGGCGAAGCACAGATACGCAGTATTTT. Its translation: CASSLTRTGRSTDTQYF.

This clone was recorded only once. CDR3 DNA sequence: TGTGCCAGCAGCTTACAGGGTTTTGGCAATCAGCCCCAGCATTTT. This encodes CASSLQGFGNQPQHF. The chain joins TRBV28 to TRBJ1-5; a possible D gene is TRBD1 (6 bases). The CDR3 contains 15 residues. Germline-derived CDR1 and CDR2 are MDHEN and SYDVKM. Deletions cut 6 bases from V and 2 bases from J, with 14 bases between.

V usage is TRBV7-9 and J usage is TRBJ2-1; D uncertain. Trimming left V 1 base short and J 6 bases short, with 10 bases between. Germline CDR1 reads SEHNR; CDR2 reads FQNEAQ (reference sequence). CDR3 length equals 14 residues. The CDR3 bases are TGTGCCAGCAGCTTAGGAACAGCCCGCAATGAGCAGTTCTTC. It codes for CASSLGTARNEQFF.

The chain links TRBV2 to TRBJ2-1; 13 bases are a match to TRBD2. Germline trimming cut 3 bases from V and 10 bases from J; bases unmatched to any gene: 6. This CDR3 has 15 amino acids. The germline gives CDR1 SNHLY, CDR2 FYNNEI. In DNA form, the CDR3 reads TGTGCCAGCAGTGACGGGACTAGCGGGAACAGGGAGCAGTTCTTC. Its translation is CASSDGTSGNREQFF.

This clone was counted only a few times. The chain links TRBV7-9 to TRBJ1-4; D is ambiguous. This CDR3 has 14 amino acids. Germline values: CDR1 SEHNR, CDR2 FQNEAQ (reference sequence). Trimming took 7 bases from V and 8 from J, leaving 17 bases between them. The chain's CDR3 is CASNAGVAGEKLFF. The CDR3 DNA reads TGTGCCAGCAACGCTGGAGTTGCCGGGGAAAAACTGTTTTTT.

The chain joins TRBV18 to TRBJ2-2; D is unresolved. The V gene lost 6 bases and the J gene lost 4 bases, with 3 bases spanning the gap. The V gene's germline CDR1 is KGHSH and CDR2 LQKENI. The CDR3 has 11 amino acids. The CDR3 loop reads CASSSTGELFF. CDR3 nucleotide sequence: TGTGCCAGCTCCTCCACCGGGGAGCTGTTTTTT.

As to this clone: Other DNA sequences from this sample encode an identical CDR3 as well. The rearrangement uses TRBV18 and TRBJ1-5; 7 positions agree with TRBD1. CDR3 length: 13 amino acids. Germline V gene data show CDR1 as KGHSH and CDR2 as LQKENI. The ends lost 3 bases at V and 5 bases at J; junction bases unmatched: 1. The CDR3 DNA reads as TGTGCCAGCTCACCCGACAGGGATCAGCCCCAGCATTTT. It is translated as CASSPDRDQPQHF.